The entry below gives a single T cell receptor beta chain sequence along with its context. Assay used: immunoSEQ multiplex PCR; TCRdb lists only in-frame clones, some missing. The sample shows 58,000 or so clones, about four fifths of them seen only once. The data originate from a study of identifying expanded T cells in peripheral blood. The CDR3 runs 12 residues. The V end was cut by 6 bases, the J end by 1 base, with 8 bases between. Per germline, CDR1 SQVTM and CDR2 ANQGSEA. The TCR was taken from a person between 18 and 75 years old in good health. This chain connects TRBV29-1 to TRBJ2-3; D is undetermined. The sequencing sample was made of blood. The CDR3 spells CSVTDGTDTQYF. DNA of the CDR3: TGCAGCGTCACCGACGGCACAGATACGCAGTATTTT.